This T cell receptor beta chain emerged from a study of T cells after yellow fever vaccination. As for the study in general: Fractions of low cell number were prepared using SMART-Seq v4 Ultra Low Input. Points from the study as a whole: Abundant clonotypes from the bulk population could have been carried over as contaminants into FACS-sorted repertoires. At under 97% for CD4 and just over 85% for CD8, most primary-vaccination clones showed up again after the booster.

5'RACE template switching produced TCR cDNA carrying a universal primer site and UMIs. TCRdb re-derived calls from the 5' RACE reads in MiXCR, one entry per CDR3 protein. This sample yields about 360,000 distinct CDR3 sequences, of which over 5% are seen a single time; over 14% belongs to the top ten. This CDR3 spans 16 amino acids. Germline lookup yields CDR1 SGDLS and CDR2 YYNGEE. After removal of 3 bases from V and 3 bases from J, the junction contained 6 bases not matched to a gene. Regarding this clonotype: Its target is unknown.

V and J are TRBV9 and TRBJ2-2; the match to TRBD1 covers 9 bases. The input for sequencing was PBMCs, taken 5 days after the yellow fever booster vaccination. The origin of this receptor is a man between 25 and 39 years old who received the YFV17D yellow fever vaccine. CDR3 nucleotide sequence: TGTGCCAGCAGCGCCACAGGGGGCCCATACACCGGGGAGCTGTTTTTT. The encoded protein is CASSATGGPYTGELFF.